The sequence of this TCR beta chain was determined in a study of early T cells in non-severe SARS-CoV-2 infection. This CDR3 spans 16 amino acids. V shed 0 bases, J shed 8 bases, and the junction held 8 bases outside the gene matches. The germline V gene encodes CDR1 DFQATT and CDR2 SNEGSKA (reference sequence). Whole-study results and caveats: Missing private and CD4 specificities, VDJdb matching favored anti-spike CD8 responses.

This clonotype was found a few times. Antigen: not known. Individual cDNA molecules carried attached unique molecular identifiers. TCRdb re-called the 5' RACE reads with MiXCR, one entry per CDR3 protein. The sample lists some 60,000 distinct CDR3 sequences; approximately 9.3% were seen once. The chain carries TRBV20-1 and TRBJ2-1; 12 bases fit TRBD2. Specimen: whole blood. The clonotype originates from an adult who was a healthcare worker with PCR-confirmed SARS-CoV-2 infection or an uninfected control (not recorded which). The CDR3 sequence: CSARDPTSGSLDEQFF. Here the CDR3 DNA reads TGCAGTGCTAGAGATCCGACTAGCGGGAGTCTAGATGAGCAGTTCTTC.